This is a list of T cell receptor beta chains from one sample in a study of CD8 T cells in ankylosing spondylitis. Each CDR3 protein gets one entry after TCRdb re-called the 5' RACE reads with MiXCR. The table records about 260,000 distinct CDR3 sequences, more than 20% of them present only once. The sequenced sample consisted of blood, either unsorted or a sorted T cell fraction (not recorded which). The receptor set was obtained from a male donor with ankylosing spondylitis or in good health (not recorded which). CDR3s include the opening cysteine and the closing phenylalanine or tryptophan. The order of the fields is J gene, D gene, V gene, clone size, CDR3 length, CDR3 protein, CDR3 DNA. D genes are given only for firm matches. Size tells how often a clone was seen (once, few, many) or the class of an expanded clone, and some rows leave it out.

j_gene: TRBJ1-1
d_gene: TRBD1
v_gene: TRBV12-3/TRBV12-4
abundance: .
len: 17
CDR3aa: CASSLWSGGDMNTEAFF
CDR3nt: TGTGCCAGCAGTTTATGGTCAGGGGGGGACATGAACACTGAAGCTTTCTTT

j_gene: TRBJ2-3
d_gene: TRBD1
v_gene: TRBV20-1
abundance: many
len: 15
CDR3aa: CSASYRGSGTDTQYF
CDR3nt: TGCAGTGCTAGCTACAGGGGATCGGGCACAGATACGCAGTATTTT

j_gene: TRBJ2-1
d_gene: .
v_gene: TRBV5-5
abundance: few
len: 16
CDR3aa: CASSFRDPSSYNEQFF
CDR3nt: TGTGCCAGCAGCTTCCGGGACCCGAGCTCCTACAATGAGCAGTTCTTC

j_gene: TRBJ2-2
d_gene: .
v_gene: TRBV20-1
abundance: .
len: 12
CDR3aa: CSASWGVGELFF
CDR3nt: TGCAGTGCTAGCTGGGGTGTCGGGGAGCTGTTTTTT

j_gene: TRBJ1-5
d_gene: .
v_gene: TRBV28
abundance: many
len: 12
CDR3aa: CASSLGGRLVHF
CDR3nt: TGTGCCAGCAGTTTAGGCGGCAGGCTTGTGCATTTT

j_gene: TRBJ2-7
d_gene: TRBD1
v_gene: TRBV15
abundance: many
len: 15
CDR3aa: CATSRDGTGIYEQYF
CDR3nt: TGTGCCACCAGCAGAGATGGGACAGGGATCTACGAGCAGTACTTC

j_gene: TRBJ2-7
d_gene: .
v_gene: TRBV5-1
abundance: many
len: 12
CDR3aa: CASSLQDGEQYF
CDR3nt: TGCGCCAGCAGCTTACAGGACGGGGAGCAGTACTTC

j_gene: TRBJ2-1
d_gene: TRBD2
v_gene: TRBV19
abundance: many
len: 16
CDR3aa: CASSIPSGGALGEQFF
CDR3nt: TGTGCCAGTAGTATCCCCAGCGGGGGGGCCTTAGGTGAGCAGTTCTTC

j_gene: TRBJ2-5
d_gene: TRBD2
v_gene: TRBV20-1
abundance: .
len: 15
CDR3aa: CSASPSSGGWETQYF
CDR3nt: TGCAGTGCTAGCCCCTCTAGCGGGGGGTGGGAGACCCAGTACTTC

j_gene: TRBJ2-2
d_gene: .
v_gene: TRBV6-1
abundance: few
len: 15
CDR3aa: CASSEGRLGPGELFF
CDR3nt: TGTGCCAGCAGTGAAGGTCGCCTAGGCCCCGGGGAGCTGTTTTTT

j_gene: TRBJ2-2
d_gene: .
v_gene: TRBV2
abundance: many
len: 12
CDR3aa: CARGPATGELFF
CDR3nt: TGTGCCAGAGGGCCGGCCACCGGGGAGCTGTTTTTT

j_gene: TRBJ1-5
d_gene: TRBD1
v_gene: TRBV12-3/TRBV12-4
abundance: few
len: 16
CDR3aa: CASSLSGGRSNQPQHF
CDR3nt: TGTGCCAGCAGTTTGTCAGGGGGCAGAAGCAATCAGCCCCAGCATTTT

j_gene: TRBJ2-2
d_gene: .
v_gene: TRBV11-2
abundance: few
len: 15
CDR3aa: CASSLEFRVSGELFF
CDR3nt: TGTGCCAGCAGCTTAGAGTTCAGGGTATCGGGGGAGCTGTTTTTT

j_gene: TRBJ2-1
d_gene: TRBD1
v_gene: TRBV10-3
abundance: .
len: 13
CDR3aa: CAITMDRGDEQFF
CDR3nt: TGTGCCATCACAATGGACAGGGGAGATGAGCAGTTCTTC

j_gene: TRBJ1-6
d_gene: .
v_gene: TRBV11-2
abundance: many
len: 16
CDR3aa: CASSRDGILYNSPLHF
CDR3nt: TGTGCCAGCAGCCGGGACGGGATCCTCTATAATTCACCCCTCCACTTT

j_gene: TRBJ1-4
d_gene: .
v_gene: TRBV29-1
abundance: .
len: 15
CDR3aa: CSVGGHREMGEKLFF
CDR3nt: TGCAGCGTTGGGGGACACCGGGAAATGGGTGAAAAACTGTTTTTT

j_gene: TRBJ1-6
d_gene: TRBD1
v_gene: TRBV5-1
abundance: many
len: 15
CDR3aa: CASSPGQGAWTPLHF
CDR3nt: TGCGCCAGCAGCCCCGGACAGGGGGCATGGACGCCCCTCCACTTT

j_gene: TRBJ2-1
d_gene: .
v_gene: TRBV18
abundance: many
len: 12
CDR3aa: CASSPLGQLPFF
CDR3nt: TGTGCCAGCTCACCGCTAGGACAGCTCCCGTTCTTC

j_gene: TRBJ1-2
d_gene: .
v_gene: TRBV20-1
abundance: .
len: 13
CDR3aa: CSAGGQANYGYTF
CDR3nt: TGCAGTGCCGGGGGCCAAGCTAACTATGGCTACACCTTC

j_gene: TRBJ2-5
d_gene: .
v_gene: TRBV15
abundance: .
len: 14
CDR3aa: CATSRERVQETQYF
CDR3nt: TGTGCCACCAGCAGAGAACGGGTGCAAGAGACCCAGTACTTC

j_gene: TRBJ2-7
d_gene: TRBD2
v_gene: TRBV4-1
abundance: .
len: 16
CDR3aa: CASSRIPGSAGDEQYF
CDR3nt: TGCGCCAGCAGCCGAATCCCGGGTAGCGCGGGGGACGAGCAGTACTTC

j_gene: TRBJ2-3
d_gene: .
v_gene: TRBV5-1
abundance: .
len: 17
CDR3aa: CASSWRGPGYKVDTQYF
CDR3nt: TGCGCCAGCAGTTGGAGGGGGCCCGGTTACAAAGTAGATACGCAGTATTTT

j_gene: TRBJ2-7
d_gene: .
v_gene: TRBV6-5
abundance: few
len: 16
CDR3aa: CASSYVVTGTSYEQYF
CDR3nt: TGTGCCAGCAGTTATGTCGTAACGGGCACCAGCTACGAGCAGTACTTC

j_gene: TRBJ1-2
d_gene: .
v_gene: TRBV7-2
abundance: many
len: 17
CDR3aa: CASSLGRGVDGNYGYTF
CDR3nt: TGTGCCAGCAGCCTAGGAAGAGGAGTGGACGGAAACTATGGCTACACCTTC

j_gene: TRBJ1-2
d_gene: TRBD1
v_gene: TRBV20-1
abundance: .
len: 15
CDR3aa: CSARDDRGANYGYTF
CDR3nt: TGCAGTGCTAGAGATGACAGGGGAGCCAACTATGGCTACACCTTC

j_gene: TRBJ2-7
d_gene: .
v_gene: TRBV29-1
abundance: many
len: 13
CDR3aa: CSVGPRGSYEQYF
CDR3nt: TGCAGCGTGGGGCCCCGGGGTTCCTACGAGCAGTACTTC

j_gene: TRBJ1-2
d_gene: .
v_gene: TRBV25-1
abundance: .
len: 14
CDR3aa: CASSDEGRGYGYTF
CDR3nt: TGTGCCAGCAGTGATGAGGGAAGGGGCTATGGCTACACCTTC

j_gene: TRBJ2-5
d_gene: TRBD1
v_gene: TRBV20-1
abundance: .
len: 17
CDR3aa: CSASPPAQGWYQETQYF
CDR3nt: TGCAGTGCCTCCCCCCCCGCACAGGGGTGGTACCAAGAGACCCAGTACTTC

j_gene: TRBJ2-7
d_gene: .
v_gene: TRBV20-1
abundance: few
len: 16
CDR3aa: CSARDAAARSLIEQYF
CDR3nt: TGCAGTGCTAGAGATGCGGCTGCCAGGTCCCTTATCGAGCAGTACTTC

j_gene: TRBJ2-3
d_gene: .
v_gene: TRBV20-1
abundance: .
len: 11
CDR3aa: CSARRGNTQYF
CDR3nt: TGCAGTGCTAGAAGGGGGAATACGCAGTATTTT

j_gene: TRBJ1-1
d_gene: .
v_gene: TRBV12-3/TRBV12-4
abundance: .
len: 15
CDR3aa: CASIHRQVGGTEAFF
CDR3nt: TGTGCCAGCATCCATCGACAGGTCGGGGGCACTGAAGCTTTCTTT

j_gene: TRBJ2-3
d_gene: .
v_gene: TRBV7-9
abundance: .
len: 15
CDR3aa: CASSLIPPTTDTQYF
CDR3nt: TGTGCCAGCAGCTTAATTCCCCCTACGACAGATACGCAGTATTTT

j_gene: TRBJ2-1
d_gene: TRBD2
v_gene: TRBV6-1
abundance: few
len: 15
CDR3aa: CASSPTSAKYNEQFF
CDR3nt: TGTGCCAGCAGTCCTACTAGCGCGAAGTACAATGAGCAGTTCTTC

j_gene: TRBJ2-3
d_gene: .
v_gene: TRBV9
abundance: few
len: 12
CDR3aa: CASSLTEDTQYF
CDR3nt: TGTGCCAGCAGCTTAACAGAAGATACGCAGTATTTT

j_gene: TRBJ2-2
d_gene: TRBD1
v_gene: TRBV4-1
abundance: many
len: 16
CDR3aa: CASSQAWTGGTGELFF
CDR3nt: TGCGCCAGCAGCCAAGCCTGGACAGGGGGCACCGGGGAGCTGTTTTTT

j_gene: TRBJ2-7
d_gene: .
v_gene: TRBV2
abundance: .
len: 13
CDR3aa: CASSGLVGVEQYF
CDR3nt: TGTGCCAGCAGTGGTCTCGTGGGGGTCGAGCAGTACTTC

j_gene: TRBJ2-3
d_gene: .
v_gene: TRBV3-1
abundance: many
len: 22
CDR3aa: CASSRKGGPGGDNMRSTDTQYF
CDR3nt: TGTGCCAGCAGCCGCAAAGGGGGGCCAGGGGGAGACAACATGCGAAGCACAGATACGCAGTATTTT

j_gene: TRBJ2-7
d_gene: .
v_gene: TRBV6-1
abundance: many
len: 13
CDR3aa: CASIDPGWDEQYF
CDR3nt: TGTGCCAGCATCGACCCCGGGTGGGACGAGCAGTACTTC

j_gene: TRBJ1-1
d_gene: .
v_gene: TRBV5-1
abundance: many
len: 15
CDR3aa: CASSVRGEPNTEAFF
CDR3nt: TGCGCCAGCAGCGTGAGAGGGGAACCGAACACTGAAGCTTTCTTT

j_gene: TRBJ2-7
d_gene: .
v_gene: TRBV5-1
abundance: many
len: 12
CDR3aa: CASSLDTYEQYF
CDR3nt: TGCGCCAGCAGCTTGGACACCTACGAGCAGTACTTC

j_gene: TRBJ2-5
d_gene: .
v_gene: TRBV11-3
abundance: many
len: 13
CDR3aa: CASSLGGWSTQYF
CDR3nt: TGTGCCAGCAGCTTAGGGGGGTGGTCGACCCAGTACTTC

j_gene: TRBJ1-6
d_gene: TRBD1
v_gene: TRBV12-3/TRBV12-4
abundance: many
len: 14
CDR3aa: CASSYGTGITPLHF
CDR3nt: TGTGCCAGCAGTTACGGGACAGGGATTACACCCCTCCACTTT

j_gene: TRBJ2-7
d_gene: TRBD2
v_gene: TRBV20-1
abundance: few
len: 15
CDR3aa: CSARAVLAGGYEQYF
CDR3nt: TGCAGTGCTAGAGCGGTCCTAGCGGGGGGGTACGAGCAGTACTTC

j_gene: TRBJ2-5
d_gene: TRBD2
v_gene: TRBV10-3
abundance: many
len: 15
CDR3aa: CAISIAGGPKETQYF
CDR3nt: TGTGCCATCAGTATAGCGGGGGGACCGAAAGAGACCCAGTACTTC